This T cell receptor (beta chain) was sequenced for a study of blood T cells in healthy people across ages. Findings and limits, study-wide: From one million sequenced T cells, diversity estimates were lower bounds.

Concerning this clonotype itself: Its cognate antigen is unknown.

CDR3 size: 15 residues. With 0 bases clipped from V and 5 bases from J, the junction kept 7 bases outside the gene matches. CDR1 is SGDLS and CDR2 is YYNGEE in the germline V gene. It was with a sample-barcoded 5' primer and a J-beta primer mix that a second PCR of roughly 6 to 12 cycles was run. TCRdb recomputed calls from the 5' RACE reads with MiXCR, one row per CDR3 protein. Of 1.5 million to 2 million distinct CDR3 sequences in the sample, about 28% are singletons; the top ten hold roughly 8%. The sequence came from a woman in her 30s in good health. What was sequenced was blood. The chain has TRBV9 and TRBJ1-1, with 7 bases lining up with TRBD1. The CDR3 protein is CASSVAPQGDTEAFF. The CDR3 nucleotides read TGTGCCAGCAGCGTAGCTCCCCAGGGGGATACTGAAGCTTTCTTT.